This TCR beta chain is from a study of cytotoxic CD8 clonotypes in ibrutinib-treated CLL. Study summary: Mean yields were approximately 260,000 productive templates and tens of thousands of productive rearrangements per sample.

This clone was detected a few times. Clones were sequenced by immunoSEQ multiplex PCR, and TCRdb holds only the in-frame ones, with some missing. The profile shows about 300,000 clones, around 66% of them singletons. The germline V gene encodes CDR1 MNHEY and CDR2 SMNVEV (reference sequence). This CDR3 is built from 14 residues. The ends were cut back, 3 bases at V and 4 bases at J, with 13 bases in the middle. The chain uses TRBV27 and TRBJ2-7; perhaps D is TRBD1 or TRBD2 (5 bases each). The TCR sequence derives from a human donor with chronic lymphocytic leukemia. The sequenced sample was PBMCs, obtained after 36 months of ibrutinib treatment. This CDR3 reads CASSFSAREYEQYF. The CDR3 DNA is TGTGCCAGCAGTTTCTCGGCCAGGGAGTACGAGCAGTACTTC.